This T cell receptor (beta chain) was profiled in a study of identical twins. Study-level points and caveats: Beta out-of-frame twin sharing showed a weaker excess.

This clonotype showed up just a few times. What it binds is unknown. Germline CDR1 MDHEN, CDR2 SYDVKM. CDR3 length equals 14 residues. After template switching added a universal primer site, the resulting cDNA carried unique molecular identifiers. TCRdb reprocessed the 5' RACE reads via MiXCR and lists one record per CDR3 protein. The table shows more than 1.5 million distinct CDR3 sequences, with about 32% occurring only once. Every sampled donor was Caucasian and healthy. The chain carries TRBV28 and TRBJ2-4; 9 bases fit TRBD2. The J call is uncertain, as TRBJ2-7 better fits the DNA end. Sequences were obtained from cord blood. The TCR was taken from a newborn girl in good health. The CDR3: CASKASGNFYEQYF. CDR3 in DNA: TGTGCCAGCAAGGCTAGCGGGAATTTTTACGAGCAGTACTTC.